The rows below give T cell receptor beta chains drawn from one sample of a study of low-dose radiotherapy and immunotherapy resistance in tumors. Using its own MiXCR run on the reads, TCRdb lists one record per CDR3 protein. The table has tens of thousands of distinct CDR3 sequences, 15% to 20% seen once. The sample was PBMCs, taken after low-dose radiotherapy plus immunotherapy. These receptors all come from a male donor with prostate cancer. The CDR3 runs from the conserved cysteine through the conserved F or W. D genes are given only for firm matches. Size is stated for part of the rows, as once, few or many counts, or as a class when the clone is expanded.

v_gene: TRBV7-2; abundance: many; j_gene: TRBJ1-1; d_gene: TRBD1; CDR3nt: TGTGCCAGCAGCTCTTGGACAGGGCCGAACACTGAAGCTTTCTTT; CDR3aa: CASSSWTGPNTEAFF
v_gene: TRBV28; abundance: once; j_gene: TRBJ2-1; d_gene: .; CDR3nt: TGTGCCAGCAGACCATCGGGCCCAATGTCCTACAATGAGCAGTTCTTC; CDR3aa: CASRPSGPMSYNEQFF
v_gene: TRBV28; abundance: .; j_gene: TRBJ2-2; d_gene: .; CDR3nt: .; CDR3aa: CASSLHGAPITGELFFF
v_gene: TRBV2; abundance: many; j_gene: TRBJ2-3; d_gene: TRBD2; CDR3nt: TGTGCCAGCTCGGGAGGACGGCCAGATACGCAGTATTTT; CDR3aa: CASSGGRPDTQYF
v_gene: TRBV20-1; abundance: .; j_gene: TRBJ2-7; d_gene: TRBD2; CDR3nt: TGCAGTGCTGTGACTAGCGGGAGTGGAGAGCAGTACTTC; CDR3aa: CSAVTSGSGEQYF
v_gene: TRBV4-3; abundance: many; j_gene: TRBJ1-1; d_gene: TRBD1; CDR3nt: TGCGCCAGCAGCCATACACAGGGGTCGATGAACACTGAAGCTTTCTTT; CDR3aa: CASSHTQGSMNTEAFF
v_gene: TRBV7-8; abundance: once; j_gene: TRBJ1-1; d_gene: TRBD1; CDR3nt: TGTGCCAGCAGATCAGCGCCAACAGGGGCCGAAGCTTTCTTT; CDR3aa: CASRSAPTGAEAFF
v_gene: TRBV6-2/TRBV6-3; abundance: many; j_gene: TRBJ1-5; d_gene: .; CDR3nt: TGTGCCAGCAGGCGCGAACGATATAGCAATCAGCCCCAGCATTTT; CDR3aa: CASRRERYSNQPQHF
v_gene: TRBV29-1; abundance: many; j_gene: TRBJ2-6; d_gene: .; CDR3nt: TGCAGCGGTGCAAAGGTCGGGGACGCTGGGGCCAACGTCCTGACTTTC; CDR3aa: CSGAKVGDAGANVLTF
v_gene: TRBV18; abundance: .; j_gene: TRBJ2-5; d_gene: TRBD1; CDR3nt: TGTGCCAGCTCACTAGGGACAGCCCCCCAAGAGACCCAGTACTTC; CDR3aa: CASSLGTAPQETQYF
v_gene: TRBV7-2; abundance: many; j_gene: TRBJ2-7; d_gene: .; CDR3nt: TGTGCCAGCAGCCCCCGCCCAAGTGGGGAGCAGTACTTC; CDR3aa: CASSPRPSGEQYF
v_gene: TRBV20-1; abundance: many; j_gene: TRBJ2-7; d_gene: TRBD2; CDR3nt: TGCAGTGCTACCCCGGTGGGTACTGGGGGACTACTCTACGAGCAGTACTTC; CDR3aa: CSATPVGTGGLLYEQYF
v_gene: TRBV30; abundance: many; j_gene: TRBJ1-2; d_gene: TRBD1; CDR3nt: TGTGCCGTTTACCGGGACAGGACCCCCGGCTATGGCTACACCTTC; CDR3aa: CAVYRDRTPGYGYTF
v_gene: TRBV6-2/TRBV6-3; abundance: many; j_gene: TRBJ2-1; d_gene: .; CDR3nt: TGTGCCAGCGGGGTGATACCCTACAATGAGCAGTTCTTC; CDR3aa: CASGVIPYNEQFF
v_gene: TRBV6-2/TRBV6-3; abundance: many; j_gene: TRBJ1-2; d_gene: .; CDR3nt: TGTGCCAGCAGTTACGGCGGGGGTGGCTATGGCTACACCTTC; CDR3aa: CASSYGGGGYGYTF
v_gene: TRBV28; abundance: many; j_gene: TRBJ2-7; d_gene: .; CDR3nt: TGTGCCAGCAGTTTACTACAGGGAGTTAACGAGCAGTACTTC; CDR3aa: CASSLLQGVNEQYF